The 23 T cell receptor beta chains given below trace back to one sample, sequenced in a study of T cell changes during pregnancy in multiple sclerosis. The repertoire was sequenced with immunoSEQ multiplex PCR; TCRdb's copy has only in-frame clones and lacks some. The data hold some 70,000 clones, with approximately 92% observed a single time. Sequenced material: CD8+ T cells from peripheral blood mononuclear cells, taken in the third trimester of pregnancy. The receptors were sampled from a female donor in good health, enrolled as a control in a pregnancy study.

This clone was seen a few times. The rearrangement links TRBV29-1 to TRBJ1-4; 11 nucleotides align to TRBD1. This CDR3 has 12 amino acids. Trimming at V came to 7 bases and at J to 8 bases, leaving 3 bases not matched to a gene. Germline V gene data show CDR1 as SQVTM and CDR2 as ANQGSEA. The CDR3 region has the DNA TGCAGCGGCGGGACAGGGGGGGAAAAACTGTTTTTT. Protein sequence: CSGGTGGEKLFF.

The rearrangement joins TRBV9 to TRBJ1-3; D gene ambiguous. Germline loops: CDR1 SGDLS, CDR2 YYNGEE. This CDR3 has 11 residues. Trimming took 4 bases from V and 8 from J, leaving 7 bases between them. This CDR3 is CASSPGYTIYF. The CDR3 DNA is TGTGCCAGCAGCCCGGGATACACCATATATTTT.

The J gene is TRBJ1-5, the V gene TRBV5-6, with TRBD1 matching over 8 bases. V shed 4 bases and J 8 bases; nucleotides not matched to a gene: 5. Germline CDR1 reads SGHDT; CDR2 reads YYEEEE. The CDR3 spans 13 residues. The CDR3 DNA sequence: TGTGCCAGCAGCCCCGAGACAGGGGAGCCCCAGCATTTT. Translation gives CASSPETGEPQHF.

The chain has TRBV7-9 and TRBJ2-7; 9 nucleotides line up with TRBD2. V dropped 5 bases and J dropped 7; count of bases not matched to a gene: 15. This CDR3 is 16 amino acids long. Germline CDR1 is SEHNR and CDR2 is FQNEAQ (reference sequence). For the CDR3, the DNA is TGTGCCAGCAGCCCCCCGTCGGTGCGGCTAGCGGGGGAGCAGTACTTC. Protein sequence: CASSPPSVRLAGEQYF.

The rearrangement uses TRBV19 and TRBJ2-5; 9 bases align to TRBD2. The V and J ends lost 6 bases and 5 bases, in that order; junction bases with no gene match: 13. The CDR3 is made up of 16 amino acids. The germline CDR1 and CDR2 sequences are LNHDA and SQIVND (reference sequence). The chain's CDR3 is CASSPDGAGGQETQYF. CDR3 in DNA: TGTGCCAGTAGCCCCGACGGAGCGGGGGGTCAGGAGACCCAGTACTTC.

V is TRBV6-4 and J is TRBJ2-7; 8 nucleotides align to TRBD2. CDR1 is MRHNA and CDR2 is SNTAGT in the germline V gene. Trimming cost V 5 bases and J 0 bases; bases outside gene matches: 6. The CDR3 covers 15 residues. The CDR3 coding sequence is TGTGCCAGCAGTCAGTCCAGCGGGGGCTCCTACGAGCAGTACTTC. Translated: CASSQSSGGSYEQYF.

Only a few counts were recorded for this clone. The chain employs TRBV6-4 and TRBJ2-2; no definite D call. The V end lost 0 bases, the J end lost 6 bases, and 5 bases lay between the germline ends. This CDR3 spans 13 amino acids. CDR1 and CDR2 (germline): MRHNA, SNTAGT. The CDR3 protein is CASSDSTPGELFF. The CDR3 region has the DNA TGTGCCAGCAGTGACTCGACTCCCGGGGAGCTGTTTTTT.

This chain links TRBV2 with TRBJ1-1; a possible D gene is TRBD1 (6 bases). The CDR3 spans 12 residues. The ends were cut back, 8 bases at V and 7 bases at J, with 14 bases in the middle. Germline CDR1 SNHLY, CDR2 FYNNEI. CDR3 in DNA: TGTGCCAGCGCTGACAGGCGAGGTGAAGCTTTCTTT. Translating gives CASADRRGEAFF.

The chain uses TRBV5-6 and TRBJ2-7; TRBD1 matches 8 bases. CDR3 length equals 14 residues. V lost 3 bases to trimming and J lost 0 bases; unmatched junction nucleotides: 2. Per germline, CDR1 SGHDT and CDR2 YYEEEE. CDR3 nucleotide sequence: TGTGCCAGCAGCTCAACAGGGGGCTCCTACGAGCAGTACTTC. Translating it yields CASSSTGGSYEQYF.

This rearrangement joins TRBV30 to TRBJ2-7; 8 bases line up with TRBD1. V trimming: 0 bases; J trimming: 4 bases; junction bases outside the gene matches: 5. CDR3 length: 14 amino acids. Per germline, CDR1 GTSNPN and CDR2 SVGIG (reference sequence). CDR3 DNA: TGTGCCTGGAGTGTACGGGGACAGGCTTACGAGCAGTACTTC. It codes for CAWSVRGQAYEQYF.

This chain uses TRBV5-4 with TRBJ1-5; the match to TRBD1 covers 8 bases. J lost 4 bases, V lost 5 bases, and 5 bases had no gene match. Germline V gene data show CDR1 as SGHNT and CDR2 as YYREEE (reference sequence). The CDR3 sequence is 14 residues long. Here the CDR3 reads CASSRDRGNQPQHF. The CDR3 DNA sequence: TGTGCCAGCAGTCGAGACAGGGGTAATCAGCCCCAGCATTTT.

J is TRBJ1-6 and V is TRBV11-2; 7 nucleotides match TRBD1. CDR3 length: 15 residues. The germline V gene has CDR1 SGHAT and CDR2 FQNNGV. The ends lost 4 bases at V and 5 bases at J; junction bases unmatched: 5. The CDR3 DNA follows: TGTGCCAGCAGCTGGTTACAGGGGAATAATTCACCCCTCCACTTT. This encodes CASSWLQGNNSPLHF.

V and J are TRBV4-1 and TRBJ2-7; 8 positions agree with TRBD2. There are 18 residues in the CDR3. V was clipped by 6 bases and J by 3 bases; unmatched bases: 19. From germline, CDR1 is MGHRA and CDR2 YSYEKL. The CDR3 loop is CASSFRISAGEDYYEQYF. DNA for the CDR3: TGCGCCAGCAGTTTCCGAATCTCAGCGGGGGAGGATTACTACGAGCAGTACTTC.

J is TRBJ1-6 and V is TRBV27, with D tentatively TRBD1 (5 bases). Germline assignment: CDR1 MNHEY and CDR2 SMNVEV (reference sequence). This CDR3 comprises 13 residues. Trimming removed 3 bases at V and 14 bases at J, with 14 bases between. CDR3 DNA sequence: TGTGCCAGCAGTTTGGAGGGGATTCAAGCCCTCCACTTT. The encoded protein is CASSLEGIQALHF.

The V gene is TRBV2, the J gene TRBJ1-4; no reliable D call. This CDR3 has 12 residues. Per the germline V gene, CDR1 is SNHLY and CDR2 is FYNNEI. V lost 0 bases and J 14 bases, leaving 10 bases between the germline ends. CDR3 coding DNA: TGTGCCAGCAGTGAAGCGCTTAGAGTTCTGTTTTTT. Translating gives CASSEALRVLFF.

In this sample, this clone turned up once. This chain connects TRBV7-9 to TRBJ1-1, with D possibly being TRBD1 (6 bases). In germline, CDR1 is SEHNR, CDR2 FQNEAQ (reference sequence). Trimming left V 5 bases short and J 1 base short, with 20 bases between. The CDR3 is made up of 17 amino acids. CDR3 nucleotide sequence: TGTGCCAGCAGCCACCCTCCTGGGGGGGACACGAACACTGAAGCTTTCTTT. This translates into CASSHPPGGDTNTEAFF.

This chain connects TRBV4-1 to TRBJ2-7, with D tentatively TRBD1 (6 bases). The germline CDR1 and CDR2 sequences are MGHRA and YSYEKL. This CDR3 contains 16 residues. Trimming left V 1 base short and J 0 bases short, with 13 bases between. The CDR3 region has the DNA TGCGCCAGCAGCCAAGCCGGTGTGGGGGCCTCCTACGAGCAGTACTTC. Translation: CASSQAGVGASYEQYF.

This chain joins TRBV9 and TRBJ2-7; D possibly corresponds to TRBD2 (5 bases). Trimming cost V 4 bases and J 9 bases, with 20 bases left between them. The CDR3 covers 14 residues. The germline gives CDR1 SGDLS, CDR2 YYNGEE. CDR3 residues: CASSPGSDPEWQYF. CDR3 nucleotide sequence: TGTGCCAGCAGCCCGGGGAGTGATCCCGAGTGGCAGTACTTC. Full variable domain (remainder filled in from reference TRBV9 and TRBJ2-7): DSGVTQTPKHLITATGQRVTLRCSPRSGDLSVYWYQQSLDQGLQFLIQYYNGEERAKGNILERFSAQQFPDLHSELNLSSLELGDSALYFCASSPGSDPEWQYFGPGTRLTVT.

This sequence joins TRBV10-1 and TRBJ2-5, with 10 bases lining up with TRBD2. Germline V gives CDR1 WNHNN, CDR2 SYGVQD (reference sequence). The V gene end was trimmed by 9 bases and the J gene end by 1 base; junction bases not matched to a gene: 14. The CDR3 extends over 17 amino acids. DNA for the CDR3: TGCGCCAGATTAAAGTGGACTAGCGGAGACTCCCAAGAGACCCAGTACTTC. This sequence encodes CARLKWTSGDSQETQYF.

The V and J genes are TRBV9 and TRBJ2-5; a weak D match, TRBD2 (5 bases). Germline assignment: CDR1 SGDLS and CDR2 YYNGEE. This CDR3 region has 14 residues. The ends were cut back, 5 bases at V and 5 bases at J, with 16 bases in the middle. DNA for the CDR3: TGTGCCAGCAGTTACGAAGAGGGCGCGGAGACCCAGTACTTC. This sequence encodes CASSYEEGAETQYF.

In this sample, this clone turned up once. This chain links TRBV11-2 with TRBJ1-3; D possibly corresponds to TRBD1 (5 bases). Germline values: CDR1 SGHAT, CDR2 FQNNGV. V was trimmed by 8 bases and J by 4 bases, leaving 12 bases between them. This CDR3 has 13 residues. This CDR3 is CASWDSGGNTIYF. CDR3 coding DNA: TGTGCCAGCTGGGACTCGGGCGGAAACACCATATATTTT.

The chain employs TRBV7-6 and TRBJ1-1; D remains unclear. V was cut by 5 bases and J by 1 base, with 8 bases left in between. Germline V CDR1 and CDR2: SGHVS, FNYEAQ. The CDR3 totals 13 residues. The CDR3 bases are TGTGCCAGCAGCCGACTTGGGAACACTGAAGCTTTCTTT. The encoded protein is CASSRLGNTEAFF. Based on the CDR3 plus reference TRBV7-6 and TRBJ1-1, the full variable domain is GAGVSQSPRYKVTKRGQDVALRCDPISGHVSLYWYRQALGQGPEFLTYFNYEAQQDKSGLPNDRFSAERPEGSISTLTIQRTEQRDSAMYRCASSRLGNTEAFFGQGTRLTVV.

This clone is a singleton in its sample. The chain recombines TRBV19 with TRBJ2-7, with D possibly matching TRBD1 (5 bases). The length of the CDR3 is 16 residues. Germline V lookup: CDR1 LNHDA, CDR2 SQIVND (reference sequence). V lost 5 bases and J lost 3, with 20 bases in between. The CDR3 bases are TGTGCCAGTAGTTTACCGAGACAGAACTTTCACTACGAGCAGTACTTC. This sequence encodes CASSLPRQNFHYEQYF.